This T cell receptor beta chain derives from a study of graft-versus-host responses after intestinal transplantation. The overall study: Multivisceral, liver-intestinal, or isolated intestinal grafts were transplanted into recipients.

Points on this clone: Its antigen is as yet unknown.

The junction had 5 bases not matched to a gene; V was cut back by 9 bases and J by 4 bases. Germline values: CDR1 MNHEY, CDR2 SVGAGI. The CDR3 extends over 12 amino acids. Study-level findings and limits: GvH clones surfaced in recipient marrow, some emerging earlier in ileum or blood.

Using immunoSEQ multiplex PCR, the repertoire was profiled, and TCRdb retains in-frame clones only, with some absent. Altogether tens of thousands of clones are present, about 92% being singletons, with the ten largest covering approximately 2%. V usage is TRBV6-5 and J usage is TRBJ1-1; 7 bases align to TRBD1. Sequencing used unstimulated CD8+ T cells sorted from spleen or lymph node cells, obtained before intestinal transplant. The TCR originated in a human donor who received an intestinal transplant. The chain's CDR3 is CASRGGGTEAFF. CDR3 DNA sequence: TGTGCCAGTCGAGGGGGCGGCACTGAAGCTTTCTTT.